Presented here are 27 T cell receptor beta chains from one specimen sequenced in a study of regulatory dendritic cells for organ transplantation. Measured with immunoSEQ multiplex PCR; TCRdb has only the in-frame clones, and not every one. The table lists some 35,000 clones, approximately 90% of them singletons. The sequenced sample was naive CD8+ T cells from blood. The sample's subset: CD45RA+ naive T cells. These receptors were taken from a human donor in good health.

This clone was seen a single time. The V gene is TRBV9, the J gene TRBJ2-3; a weak D match, TRBD2 (6 bases). Per germline, CDR1 SGDLS and CDR2 YYNGEE. The CDR3 extends over 15 amino acids. V lost 3 bases, J lost 3 bases, and 14 bases lay in between. This CDR3 reads CASSGGGRRTDTQYF. In DNA, the CDR3 is TGTGCCAGCAGCGGAGGAGGGAGGCGGACAGATACGCAGTATTTT.

This clone was detected only a few times. This chain joins TRBV12-5 and TRBJ1-2; D is undetermined. V lost 6 bases and J 4 bases, leaving 3 bases between the germline ends. Germline-derived CDR1 and CDR2 are LGHNT and FRNRAP. This CDR3 region has 10 residues. For the CDR3, the DNA is TGTGCTAGTGGCTCCTATGGCTACACCTTC. Its protein is CASGSYGYTF.

This clone was picked up a small number of times. The chain couples TRBV4-1 to TRBJ1-5, with a possible D match to TRBD1 (5 bases). The germline CDR1 and CDR2 sequences are MGHRA and YSYEKL. The CDR3 runs to 14 residues. V was cut by 1 base and J by 9 bases, with 13 bases left in between. The CDR3 DNA is TGCGCCAGCAGCCAAGCGGCAGGGTTATCGCCCCAGCATTTT. It is translated as CASSQAAGLSPQHF.

The rearrangement links TRBV7-2 to TRBJ2-5; TRBD2 matches at 10 bases. V shed 0 bases and J 3 bases; nucleotides not matched to a gene: 7. The CDR3 length is 17 residues. CDR1 is SGHTA, CDR2 FQGNSA, per germline. CDR3 residues: CASSLALAGTSEETQYF. DNA for the CDR3: TGTGCCAGCAGCTTAGCTTTGGCCGGGACTAGCGAAGAGACCCAGTACTTC.

The gene calls are TRBV28 and TRBJ2-5, with 11 nucleotides matching TRBD2. Germline V lookup: CDR1 MDHEN, CDR2 SYDVKM. CDR3 length equals 16 residues. V lost 0 bases and J lost 3; bases outside the gene matches: 3. The CDR3 DNA reads as TGTGCCAGCAGTTTATGGGTTAGCGGGAGGGAAGAGACCCAGTACTTC. Amino acid sequence: CASSLWVSGREETQYF.

This rearrangement joins TRBV7-8 to TRBJ1-5; 9 nucleotides agree with TRBD1. CDR1 is SGHVS, CDR2 FQNEAQ, per germline. With 5 bases clipped from V and 4 bases from J, the junction kept 15 bases outside the gene matches. The CDR3 totals 18 residues. CDR3 in amino acids: CASSALRTGQGGNQPQHF. The CDR3 DNA reads as TGTGCCAGCAGCGCTTTACGGACGGGACAGGGAGGTAATCAGCCCCAGCATTTT.

The J gene is TRBJ2-4, the V gene TRBV2, with D perhaps TRBD2 (6 bases). CDR1 is SNHLY, CDR2 FYNNEI, per germline. Deletions cut 7 bases from V and 2 bases from J, with 9 bases between. This CDR3 spans 13 amino acids. The CDR3 region is CASTAGTKNIQYF. The CDR3 DNA follows: TGTGCCAGCACGGCGGGGACCAAAAACATTCAGTACTTC. Drawing the rest from reference TRBV2 and TRBJ2-4, the complete variable domain is EPEVTQTPSHQVTQMGQEVILRCVPISNHLYFYWYRQILGQKVEFLVSFYNNEISEKSEIFDDQFSVERPDGSNFTLKIRSTKLEDSAMYFCASTAGTKNIQYFGAGTRLSVL.

The gene calls are TRBV9 and TRBJ1-5; D ambiguous. Germline values: CDR1 SGDLS, CDR2 YYNGEE. Trimming left V 4 bases short and J 0 bases short, with 8 bases between. The CDR3 covers 14 residues. The DNA for the CDR3 is TGTGCCAGCAGCTCCGGGGATAGCAATCAGCCCCAGCATTTT. Translation: CASSSGDSNQPQHF.

V and J are TRBV29-1 and TRBJ2-2; D is ambiguous. From germline, CDR1 is SQVTM and CDR2 ANQGSEA. This CDR3 is built from 13 residues. With 6 bases removed from V and 2 bases from J, the gap between germline ends came to 10 bases. This CDR3 is CSVRTVNTGELFF. CDR3 nucleotides: TGCAGCGTCCGGACCGTAAACACCGGGGAGCTGTTTTTT.

This sequence joins TRBV7-8 and TRBJ2-5; D is undetermined. The CDR3 extends over 13 amino acids. CDR1 and CDR2 (germline): SGHVS, FQNEAQ. Trimming removed 3 bases from V and 5 bases from J, with 10 bases in between. The CDR3 loop reads CASSLFFLETQYF. The DNA for the CDR3 is TGTGCCAGCAGCTTGTTTTTTTTGGAGACCCAGTACTTC. Drawing the rest from reference TRBV7-8 and TRBJ2-5, the complete variable domain is GAGVSQSPRYKVAKRGQDVALRCDPISGHVSLFWYQQALGQGPEFLTYFQNEAQLDKSGLPSDRFFAERPEGSVSTLKIQRTQQEDSAVYLCASSLFFLETQYFGPGTRLLVL.

This clone has only one observation. The chain is built from TRBV7-8 and TRBJ2-7; 8 nucleotides align to TRBD1. Trimming cost V 5 bases and J 5 bases; bases outside gene matches: 11. The V gene's germline CDR1 is SGHVS and CDR2 FQNEAQ. CDR3 size: 15 residues. CDR3 residues: CASSHPAGGRDEQYF. In DNA, the CDR3 is TGTGCCAGCAGCCATCCAGCAGGGGGCAGAGACGAGCAGTACTTC.

The V gene is TRBV11-2, the J gene TRBJ2-3, with a tentative D call TRBD2 (6 bases). Germline-derived CDR1 and CDR2 are SGHAT and FQNNGV. This CDR3 is built from 15 residues. Trimming took off 0 bases at V and 2 bases at J, with 9 bases between the two ends. The CDR3 DNA reads as TGTGCCAGCAGCTTAGAATTAGCGGACACAGATACGCAGTATTTT. Translating gives CASSLELADTDTQYF.

V and J are TRBV9 and TRBJ2-1; a possible D gene is TRBD2 (6 bases). Per germline, CDR1 SGDLS and CDR2 YYNGEE. CDR3 length equals 19 residues. Trimming stripped 0 bases from V and 7 bases from J, with 26 bases between. DNA for the CDR3: TGTGCCAGCAGCGTAGATCCCGGTGGGGGTGCGGGGCCAAGGAATGAGCAGTTCTTC. Protein: CASSVDPGGGAGPRNEQFF.

The chain has TRBV7-2 and TRBJ2-3; 8 nucleotides align to TRBD2. The germline V gene encodes CDR1 SGHTA and CDR2 FQGNSA. Losses at the gene ends were 5 bases for V and 2 bases for J; bases not matched to a gene: 15. This CDR3 is 18 amino acids long. CDR3 in amino acids: CASSEQAGLAVSTDTQYF. CDR3 nucleotide sequence: TGTGCCAGCAGCGAACAGGCAGGACTAGCAGTCTCCACAGATACGCAGTATTTT.

The rearrangement joins TRBV9 to TRBJ2-5; 7 nucleotides match TRBD1. Germline CDR1 and CDR2: SGDLS and YYNGEE. CDR3 length equals 13 residues. Trimming removed 0 bases from V and 5 bases from J; junction bases left unmatched: 1. CDR3 in amino acids: CASSVVQGETQYF. CDR3 nucleotide sequence: TGTGCCAGCAGCGTAGTACAGGGGGAGACCCAGTACTTC.

The CDR3 bases are TGTGCCAGCCCGATGACAGGGGGAAACACCATATATTTT. Translating gives CASPMTGGNTIYF. The rearrangement joins TRBV6-1 to TRBJ1-3; 7 bases match TRBD1. The CDR3 totals 13 residues. Germline values: CDR1 MNHNS, CDR2 SASEGT. Trimming removed 8 bases from V and 4 bases from J; junction bases left unmatched: 5.

The sample holds one count of this clone. The same CDR3 also results from other DNA sequences found in this sample. J is TRBJ2-7 and V is TRBV9, with TRBD1 matching over 10 bases. Losses at the gene ends were 2 bases for V and 3 bases for J; bases not matched to a gene: 2. The germline V gene has CDR1 SGDLS and CDR2 YYNGEE. This CDR3 contains 14 residues. The CDR3 DNA is TGTGCCAGCAGCGTTGGACAGGGGGGCTACGAGCAGTACTTC. Its translation is CASSVGQGGYEQYF.

V and J are TRBV5-8 and TRBJ1-2, with D unclear. V was cut by 0 bases and J by 6 bases, with 12 bases left in between. Germline V lookup: CDR1 SGHTS, CDR2 YDEGEE. This CDR3 spans 14 amino acids. CDR3 nucleotides: TGTGCCAGCAGCTTGGCCGGTTGGAGAAATGGCTACACCTTC. It encodes CASSLAGWRNGYTF.

This clone came up once. This chain connects TRBV27 to TRBJ2-7; possibly TRBD1 for D (6 bases). The CDR3 has 16 residues. Germline assignment: CDR1 MNHEY and CDR2 SMNVEV (reference sequence). Between the trimmed V and J ends, which lost 5 bases and 0 bases, there was a span of 17 bases. CDR3 DNA: TGTGCCAGCAGTACCTCAGGGGTCAAAAACTCCTACGAGCAGTACTTC. It encodes CASSTSGVKNSYEQYF.

The rearrangement joins TRBV29-1 to TRBJ1-2; TRBD1 agrees at 9 bases. In germline, CDR1 is SQVTM, CDR2 ANQGSEA. V was clipped by 5 bases and J by 5 bases; unmatched bases: 6. There are 13 residues in the CDR3. For the CDR3, the DNA is TGCAGCGTTCGCGAAGGGACAGGGTATGGCTACACCTTC. Its protein product is CSVREGTGYGYTF.

The chain is built from TRBV14 and TRBJ1-1, with D tentatively TRBD1 (5 bases). V was clipped by 2 bases and J by 3 bases, with 10 bases between them. This CDR3 region has 14 residues. The germline gives CDR1 SGHDN, CDR2 FVKESK. The CDR3 here is CASSQQGWHTEAFF. The CDR3 bases are TGTGCCAGCAGCCAACAGGGATGGCACACTGAAGCTTTCTTT.

The chain couples TRBV7-9 to TRBJ2-7, with 9 nucleotides matching TRBD1. Per germline, CDR1 SEHNR and CDR2 FQNEAQ (reference sequence). The junction had 7 bases not matched to a gene; V was cut back by 5 bases and J by 2 bases. The CDR3 contains 15 residues. The CDR3 spells CASSPPRTGAYEQYF. In nucleotides, the CDR3 is TGTGCCAGCAGCCCCCCCAGGACAGGGGCCTACGAGCAGTACTTC. The full variable domain, completed using reference TRBV7-9 and TRBJ2-7, is DTGVSQNPRHKITKRGQNVTFRCDPISEHNRLYWYRQTLGQGPEFLTYFQNEAQLEKSRLLSDRFSAERPKGSFSTLEIQRTEQGDSAMYLCASSPPRTGAYEQYFGPGTRLTVT.

The sample holds one count of this clone. This sequence joins TRBV5-6 and TRBJ1-2; TRBD1 agrees at 8 bases. Germline-derived CDR1 and CDR2 are SGHDT and YYEEEE. The CDR3 covers 16 residues. Trimming cost V 10 bases and J 8 bases; bases outside gene matches: 22. Written as DNA, the CDR3 is TGTGCCTCGCGACAACAAGGGGACAGGCTGCGGAACGGCTACACCTTC. This codes for CASRQQGDRLRNGYTF. The full variable domain, with the rest looked up from reference TRBV5-6 and TRBJ1-2, is DAGVTQSPTHLIKTRGQQVTLRCSPKSGHDTVSWYQQALGQGPQFIFQYYEEEERQRGNFPDRFSGHQFPNYSSELNVNALLLGDSALYLCASRQQGDRLRNGYTFGSGTRLTVV.

The J gene is TRBJ1-2, the V gene TRBV19; 8 positions agree with TRBD1. Germline loops: CDR1 LNHDA, CDR2 SQIVND (reference sequence). The trim removed 9 bases at V and 6 bases at J, leaving 12 bases unmatched. The CDR3 has 14 amino acids. CDR3 sequence reads: CASSEPLDRDGYTF. CDR3 sequence (DNA): TGTGCCAGCTCCGAACCCCTGGACAGGGATGGCTACACCTTC.

The chain couples TRBV7-9 to TRBJ2-5; D gene uncertain. The CDR3 consists of 13 residues. Trimming pared 3 bases from V and 1 base from J, leaving 6 bases between. Germline V lookup: CDR1 SEHNR, CDR2 FQNEAQ (reference sequence). The CDR3 sequence: CASSLGLQETQYF. CDR3 sequence (DNA): TGTGCCAGCAGCTTGGGCCTCCAAGAGACCCAGTACTTC.

The chain links TRBV5-6 to TRBJ2-2; 7 bases agree with TRBD1. Germline V gene sequence: CDR1 SGHDT, CDR2 YYEEEE. This CDR3 comprises 17 residues. Trimming cost V 4 bases and J 1 base; bases outside gene matches: 10. CDR3 region: CASSIDRQGVNTGELFF. As DNA, the CDR3 is TGTGCCAGCAGCATAGATAGACAGGGAGTGAACACCGGGGAGCTGTTTTTT.

The CDR3 bases are TGTGCCAGCAGTTTATCCAGGGACAGACCCTACGAGCAGTACTTC. Protein product: CASSLSRDRPYEQYF. V and J are TRBV27 and TRBJ2-7; 7 positions agree with TRBD1. The CDR3 is 15 amino acids. Germline V gene lookup returns CDR1 MNHEY and CDR2 SMNVEV (reference sequence). The ends lost 0 bases at V and 2 bases at J; junction bases unmatched: 4.